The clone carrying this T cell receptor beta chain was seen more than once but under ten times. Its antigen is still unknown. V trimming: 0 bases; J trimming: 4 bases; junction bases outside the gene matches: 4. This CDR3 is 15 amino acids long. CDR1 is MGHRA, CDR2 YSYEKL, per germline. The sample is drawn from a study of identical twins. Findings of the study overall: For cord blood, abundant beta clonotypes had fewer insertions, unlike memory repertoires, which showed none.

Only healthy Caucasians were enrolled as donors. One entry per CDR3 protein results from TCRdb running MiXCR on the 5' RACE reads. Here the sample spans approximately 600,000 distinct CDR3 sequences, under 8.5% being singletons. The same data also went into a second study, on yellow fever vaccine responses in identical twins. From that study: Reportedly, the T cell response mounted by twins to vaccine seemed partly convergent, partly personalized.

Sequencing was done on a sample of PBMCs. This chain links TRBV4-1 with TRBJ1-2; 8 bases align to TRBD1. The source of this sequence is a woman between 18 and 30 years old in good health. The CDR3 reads CASSQDRDRTYGYTF. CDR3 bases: TGCGCCAGCAGCCAAGACCGGGACAGGACCTATGGCTACACCTTC.